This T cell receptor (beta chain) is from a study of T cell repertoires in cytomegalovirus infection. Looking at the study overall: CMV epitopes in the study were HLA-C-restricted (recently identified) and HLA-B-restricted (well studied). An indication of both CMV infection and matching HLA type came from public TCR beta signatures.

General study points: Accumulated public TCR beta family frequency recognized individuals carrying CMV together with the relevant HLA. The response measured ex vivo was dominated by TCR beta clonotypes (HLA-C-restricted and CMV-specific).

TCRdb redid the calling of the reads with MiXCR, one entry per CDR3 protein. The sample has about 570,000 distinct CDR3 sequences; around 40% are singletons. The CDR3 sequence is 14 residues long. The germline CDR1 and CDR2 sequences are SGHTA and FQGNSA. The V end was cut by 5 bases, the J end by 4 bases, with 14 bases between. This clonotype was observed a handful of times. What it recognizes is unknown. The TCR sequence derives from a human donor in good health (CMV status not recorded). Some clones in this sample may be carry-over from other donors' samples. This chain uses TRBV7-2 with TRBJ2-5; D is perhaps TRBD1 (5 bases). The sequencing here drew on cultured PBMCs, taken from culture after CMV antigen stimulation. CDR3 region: CASSLRWGPETQYF. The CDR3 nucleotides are TGTGCCAGCAGCCTCAGGTGGGGCCCAGAGACCCAGTACTTC.